The 25 T cell receptor beta chains given below trace back to one sample, sequenced in a study of blood T cell repertoires in COVID-19. Libraries were prepared by immunoSEQ multiplex PCR; TCRdb keeps only in-frame clonotypes and omits some of them. The sample records roughly 290,000 clones, approximately 83% being singletons. Specimen: PBMCs or T cells enriched from blood (not recorded which). The receptor set was obtained from a man under 40 who had recovered from COVID-19.

The rearrangement links TRBV6-5 to TRBJ1-5, with 7 nucleotides matching TRBD1. From germline, CDR1 is MNHEY and CDR2 SVGAGI. The CDR3 consists of 15 residues. Unmatched junction bases numbered 7, after V lost 6 bases and J lost 2 bases. CDR3 nucleotide sequence: TGTGCCAGCAGCCAACAGGGGTATGGCAATCAGCCCCAGCATTTT. This codes for CASSQQGYGNQPQHF.

The chain couples TRBV2 to TRBJ1-5; possible D gene TRBD1, 6 bases. Trimming took 1 base from V and 7 from J, leaving 11 bases between them. The germline gives CDR1 SNHLY, CDR2 FYNNEI. The CDR3 runs 14 residues. This CDR3 is CASSEVTGRQPQHF. The DNA for the CDR3 is TGTGCCAGCAGTGAAGTAACAGGGCGCCAGCCCCAGCATTTT.

Comments on this clone: Other DNA variants within this sample encode the same CDR3. This sequence joins TRBV5-6 and TRBJ1-1; D call uncertain. Trimming left V 0 bases short and J 4 bases short, with 7 bases between. The CDR3 sequence is 13 residues long. Germline V gene lookup returns CDR1 SGHDT and CDR2 YYEEEE. In DNA form, the CDR3 reads TGTGCCAGCAGCTTGGTTGCAGGCACTGAAGCTTTCTTT. It yields the protein CASSLVAGTEAFF.

This clone was seen once. The chain couples TRBV6-5 to TRBJ1-2, with 7 bases fitting TRBD1. Germline V CDR1 and CDR2: MNHEY, SVGAGI. The V and J ends lost 0 bases and 5 bases, in that order; junction bases with no gene match: 3. The CDR3 is made up of 14 amino acids. The CDR3 loop is CASSYSPQGYGYTF. The CDR3 region has the DNA TGTGCCAGCAGTTACTCACCACAGGGGTATGGCTACACCTTC.

The V and J genes are TRBV7-9 and TRBJ2-3, with 9 positions matching TRBD2. J lost 4 bases, V lost 5 bases, and 16 bases had no gene match. Germline V CDR1 and CDR2: SEHNR, FQNEAQ (reference sequence). There are 18 residues in the CDR3. The CDR3 loop is CASSPPPRASGEPDTQYF. Here the CDR3 DNA reads TGTGCCAGCAGCCCGCCCCCGCGGGCTAGCGGGGAACCAGATACGCAGTATTTT.

This chain joins TRBV11-3 and TRBJ1-1; a possible D gene is TRBD1 (6 bases). This CDR3 has 16 residues. CDR1 and CDR2 (germline): SGHNT, YENEEA. Trimming cost V 5 bases and J 4 bases, with 20 bases left between them. The CDR3 bases are TGTGCCAGCAGCCTTCGGTTGGGGGCGATTGGCACTGAAGCTTTCTTT. This sequence encodes CASSLRLGAIGTEAFF.

This sequence joins TRBV19 and TRBJ2-2; D might be TRBD2 (6 bases). The V and J ends lost 7 bases and 1 base respectively, with 13 bases between them. The germline V gene encodes CDR1 LNHDA and CDR2 SQIVND (reference sequence). The CDR3 spans 15 residues. CDR3 amino acids: CASNPRGKNTGELFF. CDR3 DNA sequence: TGTGCCAGTAACCCTCGGGGGAAGAACACCGGGGAGCTGTTTTTT.

The chain joins TRBV7-2 to TRBJ2-3; 7 nucleotides align to TRBD2. The CDR3 consists of 15 residues. CDR1 is SGHTA, CDR2 FQGNSA, per germline. J lost 6 bases, V lost 5 bases, and 11 bases had no gene match. DNA for the CDR3: TGTGCCAGCAGCCCTGGCGGGGGATTTTTGGATACGCAGTATTTT. Protein sequence: CASSPGGGFLDTQYF.

The gene calls are TRBV6-2 or TRBV6-3 and TRBJ2-7, with 7 positions matching TRBD2. The CDR3 has 16 amino acids. J was trimmed by 2 bases and V by 2 bases; bases with no gene match: 9. In germline, CDR1 is MNHEY, CDR2 SVGEGT. CDR3 sequence reads: CASSYAAGVLPYEQYF. The CDR3 bases are TGTGCCAGCAGTTACGCGGCGGGGGTACTACCCTACGAGCAGTACTTC.

The chain recombines TRBV5-4 with TRBJ2-2; 7 bases match TRBD1. Per germline, CDR1 SGHNT and CDR2 YYREEE (reference sequence). The CDR3 totals 15 residues. Losses at the gene ends were 0 bases for V and 7 bases for J; bases not matched to a gene: 6. The CDR3 DNA sequence: TGTGCCAGCAGCTTGGAGACAGGGTCGTTCGGGGAGCTGTTTTTT. Translated: CASSLETGSFGELFF. The full variable domain, with the rest looked up from reference TRBV5-4 and TRBJ2-2, is ETGVTQSPTHLIKTRGQQVTLRCSSQSGHNTVSWYQQALGQGPQFIFQYYREEENGRGNFPPRFSGLQFPNYSSELNVNALELDDSALYLCASSLETGSFGELFFGEGSRLTVL.

The chain joins TRBV9 to TRBJ2-2, with D possibly matching TRBD1 (5 bases). The CDR3 contains 15 residues. Trimming took off 2 bases at V and 3 bases at J, with 11 bases between the two ends. Germline values: CDR1 SGDLS, CDR2 YYNGEE. CDR3: CASSVRVEDTGELFF. In DNA form, the CDR3 reads TGTGCCAGCAGCGTCAGGGTAGAGGACACCGGGGAGCTGTTTTTT.

The CDR3 loop reads CASSFYLAAGGAKNIQYF. In nucleotides, the CDR3 is TGTGCCAGCAGTTTCTATCTCGCGGCGGGGGGCGCCAAAAACATTCAGTACTTC. J is TRBJ2-4 and V is TRBV6-2 or TRBV6-3; 8 nucleotides line up with TRBD2. CDR1 is MNHEY, CDR2 SVGEGT, per germline. The CDR3 covers 18 residues. Unmatched junction bases numbered 12, after V lost 4 bases and J lost 1 base.

V and J are TRBV9 and TRBJ2-1, with TRBD2 identical over 8 bases. Germline V gene lookup returns CDR1 SGDLS and CDR2 YYNGEE. The J segment lost 6 bases and the V segment lost 2 bases, leaving 4 bases of the junction unmatched. This CDR3 is built from 14 residues. CDR3 DNA: TGTGCCAGCAGCGTCACCGGGACTAGCAATGAGCAGTTCTTC. Its translation is CASSVTGTSNEQFF.

The chain's CDR3 is CASSELFLAGEGEQFF. DNA of the CDR3: TGTGCCAGCAGTGAACTCTTCCTAGCGGGGGAGGGTGAGCAGTTCTTC. The chain carries TRBV6-1 and TRBJ2-1, with 10 bases matching TRBD2. The CDR3 consists of 16 residues. Per germline, CDR1 MNHNS and CDR2 SASEGT. V shed 2 bases, J shed 9 bases, and the junction held 10 bases outside the gene matches.

This CDR3 is CASSPHPSYEQYF. The CDR3 DNA sequence: TGTGCCAGCAGTCCACACCCCTCCTACGAGCAGTACTTC. V gene TRBV12-3 or TRBV12-4 combines with J gene TRBJ2-7; D is unresolved. The CDR3 totals 13 residues. V gave up 5 bases and J gave up 0 bases, with 8 bases separating them.

Regarding this clone: Other nucleotide sequences in the sample specify the same CDR3. The chain joins TRBV2 to TRBJ1-1; D remains unclear. Trimming stripped 4 bases from V and 1 base from J, with 10 bases between. CDR1 and CDR2 (germline): SNHLY, FYNNEI. This CDR3 spans 14 amino acids. The chain's CDR3 is CASSGWGGNTEAFF. The DNA of the CDR3 is TGTGCCAGCAGTGGATGGGGAGGGAACACTGAAGCTTTCTTT.

Notes on this clone: A far larger clone is one nucleotide away, so this likely arose from a read error. This sequence joins TRBV27 and TRBJ2-7, with a possible D match to TRBD1 (6 bases). The V end was cut by 5 bases, the J end by 0 bases, with 11 bases between. The CDR3 length is 14 residues. Germline assignment: CDR1 MNHEY and CDR2 SMNVEV (reference sequence). CDR3: CASSEGDNSYEQYF. The DNA for the CDR3 is TGTGCCAGCAGTGAAGGGGACAACTCCTACGAGCAGTACTTC.

The V call is TRBV5-1, the J call TRBJ1-1; perhaps TRBD1 as D (6 bases). The V gene's germline CDR1 is SGHRS and CDR2 YFSETQ. Trimming took 0 bases from V and 5 from J, leaving 20 bases between them. CDR3 size: 17 residues. The CDR3 protein is CASSLGVSARGDTEAFF. The CDR3 nucleotides read TGCGCCAGCAGCTTGGGAGTGTCGGCCAGGGGAGATACTGAAGCTTTCTTT.

The J gene is TRBJ2-3, the V gene TRBV10-2; 12 bases fit TRBD2. The CDR3 has 16 residues. Germline lookup yields CDR1 WSHSY and CDR2 SAAADI. V gave up 4 bases and J gave up 3 bases; unmatched junction bases: 5. The CDR3 DNA sequence: TGCGCCAGCAGTGGGAGGACTAGCGGGAAAACAGATACGCAGTATTTT. Translation gives CASSGRTSGKTDTQYF.

The chain employs TRBV19 and TRBJ1-5; D uncertain. CDR1 is LNHDA, CDR2 SQIVND, per germline (reference sequence). Trimming cost V 7 bases and J 4 bases, with 20 bases left between them. The CDR3 extends over 16 amino acids. Here the CDR3 DNA reads TGTGCCAGTACGGGAGGGAGAGAGATAGCAAATCAGCCCCAGCATTTT. Translating it yields CASTGGREIANQPQHF.

The V call is TRBV6-2 or TRBV6-3, the J call TRBJ1-5, with TRBD1 matching 8 bases. CDR1 and CDR2 (germline): MNHEY, SVGEGT. The length of the CDR3 is 14 residues. The V and J ends lost 0 bases and 7 bases, in that order; junction bases with no gene match: 2. The CDR3 DNA reads as TGTGCCAGCAGTTACTCACAGGGGGGACAGCCCCAGCATTTT. The encoded protein is CASSYSQGGQPQHF.

This CDR3 is CASSLSIAVNEKLFF. CDR3 bases: TGTGCCAGCAGTTTATCGATAGCAGTTAATGAAAAACTGTTTTTT. The chain combines TRBV27 with TRBJ1-4; D gene uncertain. V gave up 0 bases and J gave up 4 bases, with 9 bases separating them. The CDR3 totals 15 residues. Germline CDR1 MNHEY, CDR2 SMNVEV (reference sequence).

V usage is TRBV3-1 (or the pseudogene TRBV3-2) and J usage is TRBJ2-7; the match to TRBD1 covers 11 bases. The germline V gene has CDR1 LGHDT and CDR2 YNNKEL (reference sequence). The CDR3 runs to 15 residues. Losses at the gene ends were 4 bases for V and 2 bases for J; bases not matched to a gene: 4. CDR3 residues: CASSPRDRGTYEQYF. The DNA for the CDR3 is TGTGCCAGCAGCCCCCGGGACAGGGGGACCTACGAGCAGTACTTC.

This clone has a handful of counts. This chain links TRBV5-1 with TRBJ1-1; tentative D call: TRBD1 (5 bases). V was clipped by 0 bases and J by 0 bases, with 12 bases between them. Looked up from germline, CDR1 is SGHRS and CDR2 is YFSETQ. The CDR3 has 16 amino acids. The CDR3 spells CASSLEAGKVNTEAFF. The CDR3 DNA reads as TGCGCCAGCAGCTTGGAAGCAGGGAAGGTGAACACTGAAGCTTTCTTT.

This clone was detected only once. This sequence joins TRBV24-1 and TRBJ2-2; a weak D match, TRBD2 (5 bases). With 12 bases removed from V and 4 bases from J, the gap between germline ends came to 20 bases. The CDR3 length is 15 residues. Germline CDR1 and CDR2: KGHDR and SFDVKD. DNA of the CDR3: TGTGCCGCGGGTGGTGGGTCTCGAGGCACCGGGGAGCTGTTTTTT. This codes for CAAGGGSRGTGELFF.